This TCR beta chain is from a study of control samples from healthy donors and cancer patients. Trimming took off 5 bases at V and 8 bases at J, with 13 bases between the two ends. The CDR3 covers 13 residues. From germline, CDR1 is SGHTA and CDR2 FQGTGA. The sample holds one count of this clone. Using immunoSEQ multiplex PCR, the repertoire was profiled, and TCRdb retains in-frame clones only, with some absent. The sample has approximately 110,000 clones; under 90% are singletons. The V call is TRBV7-3, the J call TRBJ2-1; possible D gene TRBD1, 6 bases. Specimen: blood. This TCR came from a woman in her fifties or sixties in good health. CDR3 bases: TGTGCCAGCAGCCCCCGAACAGGGTATGAGCAGTTCTTC. Residues: CASSPRTGYEQFF. Complete variable domain (other parts from reference TRBV7-3 and TRBJ2-1): GAGVSQTPSNKVTEKGKYVELRCDPISGHTALYWYRQSLGQGPEFLIYFQGTGAADDSGLPNDRFFAVRPEGSVSTLKIQRTERGDSAVYLCASSPRTGYEQFFGPGTRLTVL.